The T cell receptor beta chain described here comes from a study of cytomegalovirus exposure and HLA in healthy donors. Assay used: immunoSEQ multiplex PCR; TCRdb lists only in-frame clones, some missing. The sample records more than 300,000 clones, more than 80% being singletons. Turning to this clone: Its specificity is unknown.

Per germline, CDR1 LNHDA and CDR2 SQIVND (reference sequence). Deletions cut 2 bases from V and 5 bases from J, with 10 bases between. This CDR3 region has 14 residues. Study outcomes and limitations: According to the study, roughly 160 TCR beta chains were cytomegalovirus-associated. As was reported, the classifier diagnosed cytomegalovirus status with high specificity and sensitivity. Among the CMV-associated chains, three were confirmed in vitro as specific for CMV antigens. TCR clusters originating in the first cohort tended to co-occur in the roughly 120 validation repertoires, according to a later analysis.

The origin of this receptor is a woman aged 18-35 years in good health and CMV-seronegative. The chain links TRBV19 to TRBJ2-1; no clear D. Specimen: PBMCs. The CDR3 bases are TGTGCCAGTAGTATACGCTCTACCCACAATGAGCAGTTCTTC. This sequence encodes CASSIRSTHNEQFF.